This TCR beta chain is drawn from a study of T cell responses to AZD1222 COVID-19 vaccine (dated by TCRdb to the early 2020s). About the investigation overall: AZD1222 recipients with second doses at about 4 weeks or about 12 weeks were pooled, because spike-specific TCR depth and breadth did not differ between schedules. Trial participants were enrolled by age into subgroups of 18-55, 56-69 and 70-plus years, and around 150, 28 and 57 TCR-sequenced participants, respectively, were included in these subgroups. A total of 233 trial participants underwent TCR sequencing, of whom under 220 had received two doses of AZD1222 and some 25 had received two doses of the MenACWY control vaccine.

The CDR3 regions of human TCRbeta chains were analyzed by immunosequencing. Per the original workflow: Repertoire TCRs were checked for matches against a reference library of SARS-CoV-2-specific TCRs that had been generated using the MIRA antigen-specificity platform. Breadth meant the fraction of unique TCRs that were SARS-CoV-2-associated, whereas depth meant the fraction of total T cells that were SARS-CoV-2-associated. Using the MIRA data, each spike-specific TCR was mapped to the spike region that the TCR reacts to and placed in a CD4 or CD8 class. Log10-transformed breadth and depth values were compared by one-way ANOVA with Sidak's multiple comparisons tests. TCRdb carries this immuneACCESS record with in-frame sequences only. Its versions omit some clonotypes, under half of them owing to an unresolved V gene in the studies checked, with the rest unexplained. The V and J calls and the clone size are those of that table, but D and trimming were determined from the DNA. This sample is represented by over 100,000 clones; approximately 90% of them were singletons. The ten biggest clones cover approximately 19% of the sample.

On this clone itself: What antigen it recognizes has not been identified. Per-base quality was not reported, and no clone a single base away is much larger than it.

The time point label, as the study defines it: baseline before first vaccination. The vaccinee samples were drawn from two UK trials, COV001 and COV002, one of which was a single-blind randomized controlled phase 2/3 trial testing AZD1222 (ChAdOx1 nCoV-19) in healthy adults. For TCRbeta chain sequencing, PBMC samples were collected from trial participants at day 0 and at day 28 after the second dose. Study-level results and caveats: Because no samples from the day 14 peak response were available, repertoires could be characterized only after the peak T cell response. Vaccine-associated CD4 TCRs spanned the whole spike protein, with dominant responses in regions 160-218 and 743-854. Participants were mostly white British and included more females than males, and it was suggested by the authors that clonal diversity may have been underestimated. In the small 56-69-year group, the increase in depth fell short of significance, most likely because of low power. After two AZD1222 doses, spike-specific TCR breadth and depth were significantly higher than at day 0 and than in MenACWY recipients. Conclusions about previously exposed vaccinees are limited, since just six or seven AZD1222 recipients were seropositive for SARS-CoV-2 at baseline. Reportedly, close to half of the unique spike-specific TCRs recognized epitopes lying outside the regions that are mutated in the B.1.351 and B.1.1.7 variants.

The TCR sequence derives from an adult in good health. The sample in question was peripheral blood, obtained on day 0 of AZD1222 vaccination.

Read as DNA, the sequence is TGTGCCATCAGAACAGGGGCGATGAACACTGAAGCTTTCTTT. It specifies CAIRTGAMNTEAFF. In this chain, TRBV10-3 is recombined with TRBJ1-1; 7 nucleotides in the junction match TRBD1. In the germline V gene, CDR1 corresponds to ENHRY and CDR2 to SYGVKD. Germline trimming amounts to 6 bases on V and 0 bases on J, with 4 as the count of junction bases outside the gene matches. The CDR3, from cysteine to phenylalanine, totals 14 residues. CDR3 DNA only is kept here, 42 bases in frame from base 1.